This entry is about one T cell receptor (beta chain). Clones were sequenced by immunoSEQ multiplex PCR, and TCRdb holds only the in-frame ones, with some missing. The sample shows about 64,000 clones, around 83% of them seen only once. The sample is drawn from a study of blood T cell repertoires in COVID-19. The germline gives CDR1 KGHSH, CDR2 LQKENI. J was trimmed by 4 bases and V by 6 bases; bases with no gene match: 6. The CDR3 has 15 residues. V and J are TRBV18 and TRBJ1-6, with TRBD1 identical over 7 bases. The receptor was derived from a human donor in a cohort sampled during active COVID-19. The sample comprised peripheral blood. The CDR3 coding sequence is TGTGCCAGCTCCCGGGGGACAGAATATAATTCACCCCTCCACTTT. Translated, it gives CASSRGTEYNSPLHF.